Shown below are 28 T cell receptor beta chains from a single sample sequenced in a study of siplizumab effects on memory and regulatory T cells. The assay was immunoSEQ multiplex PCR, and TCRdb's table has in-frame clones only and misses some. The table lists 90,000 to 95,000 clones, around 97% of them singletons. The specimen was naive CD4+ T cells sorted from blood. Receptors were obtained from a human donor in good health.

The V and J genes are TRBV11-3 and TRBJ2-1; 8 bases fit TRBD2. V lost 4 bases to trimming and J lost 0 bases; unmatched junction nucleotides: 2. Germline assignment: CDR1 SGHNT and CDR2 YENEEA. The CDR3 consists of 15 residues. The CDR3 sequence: CASSSSGSSYNEQFF. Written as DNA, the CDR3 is TGTGCCAGCAGCTCCAGCGGGAGCTCCTACAATGAGCAGTTCTTC.

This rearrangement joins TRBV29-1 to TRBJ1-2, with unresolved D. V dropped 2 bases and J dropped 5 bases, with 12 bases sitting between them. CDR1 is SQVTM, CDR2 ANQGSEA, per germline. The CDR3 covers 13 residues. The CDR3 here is CSVEKGSGYGYTF. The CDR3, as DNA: TGCAGCGTTGAAAAGGGAAGCGGGTATGGCTACACCTTC.

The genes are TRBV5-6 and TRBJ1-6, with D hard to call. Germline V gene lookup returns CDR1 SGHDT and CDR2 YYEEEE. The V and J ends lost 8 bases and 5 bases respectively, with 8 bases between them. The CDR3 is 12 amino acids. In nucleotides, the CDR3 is TGTGCCAGTCAACAGAATAATTCACCCCTCCACTTT. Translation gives CASQQNNSPLHF.

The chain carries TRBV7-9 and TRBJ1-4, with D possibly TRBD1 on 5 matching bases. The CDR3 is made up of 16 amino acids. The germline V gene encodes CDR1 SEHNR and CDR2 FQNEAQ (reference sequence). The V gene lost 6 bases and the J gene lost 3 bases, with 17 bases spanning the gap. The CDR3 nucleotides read TGTGCCAGCAGACCCGGGGCGGGCAGTTCTAATGAAAAACTGTTTTTT. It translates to CASRPGAGSSNEKLFF. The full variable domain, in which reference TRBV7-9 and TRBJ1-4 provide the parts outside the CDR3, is DTGVSQNPRHKITKRGQNVTFRCDPISEHNRLYWYRQTLGQGPEFLTYFQNEAQLEKSRLLSDRFSAERPKGSFSTLEIQRTEQGDSAMYLCASRPGAGSSNEKLFFGSGTQLSVL.

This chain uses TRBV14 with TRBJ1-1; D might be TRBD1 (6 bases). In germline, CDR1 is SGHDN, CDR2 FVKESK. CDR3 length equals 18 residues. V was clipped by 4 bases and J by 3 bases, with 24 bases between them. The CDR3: CASSLRYLQGSRDTEAFF. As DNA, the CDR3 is TGTGCCAGCAGCCTCCGTTACCTACAGGGCAGCAGAGACACTGAAGCTTTCTTT.

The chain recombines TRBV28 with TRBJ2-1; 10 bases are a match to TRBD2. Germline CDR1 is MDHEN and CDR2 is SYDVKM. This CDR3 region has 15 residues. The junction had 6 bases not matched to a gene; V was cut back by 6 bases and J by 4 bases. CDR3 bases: TGTGCCAGCAGGAGAAGCGGGGGGGAATACAATGAGCAGTTCTTC. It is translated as CASRRSGGEYNEQFF.

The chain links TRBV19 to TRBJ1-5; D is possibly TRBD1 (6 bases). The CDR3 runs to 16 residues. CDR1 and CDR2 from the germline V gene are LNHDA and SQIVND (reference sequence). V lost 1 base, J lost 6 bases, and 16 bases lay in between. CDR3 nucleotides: TGTGCCAGTAGTATAGTTTTCACGGGGGGCTTTCAGCCCCAGCATTTT. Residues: CASSIVFTGGFQPQHF.

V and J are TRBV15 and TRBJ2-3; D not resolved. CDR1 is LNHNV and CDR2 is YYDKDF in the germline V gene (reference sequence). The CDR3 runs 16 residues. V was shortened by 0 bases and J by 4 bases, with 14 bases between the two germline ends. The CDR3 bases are TGTGCCACCAGCAGAGATCCATCTCGAGGAGCAGATACGCAGTATTTT. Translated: CATSRDPSRGADTQYF.

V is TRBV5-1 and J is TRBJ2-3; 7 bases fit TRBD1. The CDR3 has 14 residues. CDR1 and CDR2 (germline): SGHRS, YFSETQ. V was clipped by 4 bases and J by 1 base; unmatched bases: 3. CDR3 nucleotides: TGCGCCAGCAGCCTAGACAGGGGCACAGATACGCAGTATTTT. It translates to CASSLDRGTDTQYF.

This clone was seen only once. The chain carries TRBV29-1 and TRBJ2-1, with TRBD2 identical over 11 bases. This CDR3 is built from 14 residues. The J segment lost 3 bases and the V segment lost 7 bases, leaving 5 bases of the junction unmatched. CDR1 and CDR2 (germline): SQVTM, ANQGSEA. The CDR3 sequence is CSEASGGIYNEQFF. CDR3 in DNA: TGCAGCGAAGCTAGCGGGGGGATCTACAATGAGCAGTTCTTC.

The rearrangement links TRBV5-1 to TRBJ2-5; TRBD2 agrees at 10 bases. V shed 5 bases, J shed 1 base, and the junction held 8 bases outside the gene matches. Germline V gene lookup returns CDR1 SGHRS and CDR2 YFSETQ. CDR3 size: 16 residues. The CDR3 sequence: CASRNPSGGFQETQYF. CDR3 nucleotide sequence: TGCGCCAGCAGGAACCCTAGCGGGGGTTTCCAAGAGACCCAGTACTTC.

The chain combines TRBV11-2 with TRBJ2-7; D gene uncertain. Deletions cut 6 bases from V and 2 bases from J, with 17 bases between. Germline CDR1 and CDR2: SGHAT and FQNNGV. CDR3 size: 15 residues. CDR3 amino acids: CASSPHAALTYEQYF. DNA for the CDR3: TGTGCCAGCAGTCCACACGCGGCCTTGACCTACGAGCAGTACTTC.

CDR3 DNA: TGTGCCATCAGTGAGTCAGGTCAGTGGAGTACGGGGGCTTTCTTT. Translation: CAISESGQWSTGAFF. The rearrangement links TRBV10-3 to TRBJ1-1; D gene unclear. Germline-derived CDR1 and CDR2 are ENHRY and SYGVKD. Trimming cost V 0 bases and J 11 bases, with 19 bases left between them. The CDR3 loop spans 15 amino acids.

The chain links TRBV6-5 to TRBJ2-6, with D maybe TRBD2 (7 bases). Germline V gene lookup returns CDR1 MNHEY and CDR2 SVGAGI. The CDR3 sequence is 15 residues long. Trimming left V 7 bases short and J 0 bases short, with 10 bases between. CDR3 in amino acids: CASKGGGSGANVLTF. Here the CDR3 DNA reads TGTGCCAGCAAGGGGGGGGGCTCTGGGGCCAACGTCCTGACTTTC.

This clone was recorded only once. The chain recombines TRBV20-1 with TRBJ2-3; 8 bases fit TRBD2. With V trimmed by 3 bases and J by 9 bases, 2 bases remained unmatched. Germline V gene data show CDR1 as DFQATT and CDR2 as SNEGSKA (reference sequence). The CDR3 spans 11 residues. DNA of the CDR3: TGCAGTGCTAGGATAGCGGGGACGCAGTATTTT. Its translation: CSARIAGTQYF.

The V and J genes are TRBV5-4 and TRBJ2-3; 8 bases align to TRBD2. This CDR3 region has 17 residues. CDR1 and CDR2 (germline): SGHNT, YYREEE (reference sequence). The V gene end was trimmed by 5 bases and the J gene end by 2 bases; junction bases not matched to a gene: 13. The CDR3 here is CASSPGRAGDYTDTQYF. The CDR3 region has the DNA TGTGCCAGCAGTCCGGGGAGAGCGGGGGACTACACAGATACGCAGTATTTT.

CDR3: CASSPGTGGAGANVLTF. CDR3 in DNA: TGTGCCAGTAGTCCCGGGACAGGGGGCGCTGGGGCCAACGTCCTGACTTTC. V gene TRBV19 combines with J gene TRBJ2-6, with 12 bases identical to TRBD1. Germline V CDR1 and CDR2: LNHDA, SQIVND (reference sequence). The CDR3 contains 17 residues. V dropped 5 bases and J dropped 2; count of bases not matched to a gene: 4.

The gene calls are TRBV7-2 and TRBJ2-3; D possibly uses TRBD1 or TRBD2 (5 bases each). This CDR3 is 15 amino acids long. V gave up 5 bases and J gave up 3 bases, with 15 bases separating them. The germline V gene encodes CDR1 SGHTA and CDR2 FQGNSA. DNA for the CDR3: TGTGCCAGCAGCCCGCAGGGTGGGAGAACAGATACGCAGTATTTT. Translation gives CASSPQGGRTDTQYF.

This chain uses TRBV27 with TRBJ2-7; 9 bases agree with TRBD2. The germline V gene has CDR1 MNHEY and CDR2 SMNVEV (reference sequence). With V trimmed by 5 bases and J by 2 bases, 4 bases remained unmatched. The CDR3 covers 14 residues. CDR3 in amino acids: CASSNGGGAYEQYF. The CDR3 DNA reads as TGTGCCAGCAGTAACGGCGGGGGGGCCTACGAGCAGTACTTC.

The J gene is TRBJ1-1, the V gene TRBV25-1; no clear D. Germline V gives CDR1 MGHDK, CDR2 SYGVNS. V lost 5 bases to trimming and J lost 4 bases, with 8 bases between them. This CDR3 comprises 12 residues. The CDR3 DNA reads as TGTGCCAGCAGTTTTCGTGGCACTGAAGCTTTCTTT. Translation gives CASSFRGTEAFF.

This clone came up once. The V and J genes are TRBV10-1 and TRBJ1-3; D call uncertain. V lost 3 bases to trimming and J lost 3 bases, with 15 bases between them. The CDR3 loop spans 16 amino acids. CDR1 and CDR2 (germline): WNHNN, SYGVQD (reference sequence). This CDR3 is CASSDDPPGYGNTIYF. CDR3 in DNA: TGCGCCAGCAGTGATGATCCCCCCGGTTATGGAAACACCATATATTTT.

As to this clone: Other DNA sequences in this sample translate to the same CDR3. The CDR3 protein is CASSLNGELFF. DNA of the CDR3: TGTGCCAGCAGCTTAAACGGGGAGCTGTTTTTT. The V call is TRBV7-3, the J call TRBJ2-2, with D uncertain. V was clipped by 1 base and J by 7 bases, with 1 base between them. The CDR3 loop spans 11 amino acids. Germline CDR1 SGHTA, CDR2 FQGTGA. The complete variable domain, with remaining parts taken from reference TRBV7-3 and TRBJ2-2, reads GAGVSQTPSNKVTEKGKYVELRCDPISGHTALYWYRQSLGQGPEFLIYFQGTGAADDSGLPNDRFFAVRPEGSVSTLKIQRTERGDSAVYLCASSLNGELFFGEGSRLTVL.

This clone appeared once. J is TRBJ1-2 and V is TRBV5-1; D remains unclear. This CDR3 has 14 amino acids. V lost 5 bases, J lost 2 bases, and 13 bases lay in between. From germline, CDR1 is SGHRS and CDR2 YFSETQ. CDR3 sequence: CASSPRDWNYGYTF. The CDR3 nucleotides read TGCGCCAGCAGTCCTCGAGACTGGAACTATGGCTACACCTTC.

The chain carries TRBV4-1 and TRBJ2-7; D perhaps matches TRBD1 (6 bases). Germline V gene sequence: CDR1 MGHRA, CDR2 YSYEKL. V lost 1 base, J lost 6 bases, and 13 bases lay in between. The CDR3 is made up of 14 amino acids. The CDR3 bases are TGCGCCAGCAGCCAAGGACAGGCGTCCCTCGAGCAGTACTTC. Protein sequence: CASSQGQASLEQYF.

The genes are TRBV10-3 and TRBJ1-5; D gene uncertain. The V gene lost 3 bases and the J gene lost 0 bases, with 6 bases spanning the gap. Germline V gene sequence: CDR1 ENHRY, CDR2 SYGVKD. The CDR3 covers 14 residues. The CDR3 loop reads CAISDGDSNQPQHF. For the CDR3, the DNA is TGTGCCATCAGTGACGGGGATAGCAATCAGCCCCAGCATTTT.

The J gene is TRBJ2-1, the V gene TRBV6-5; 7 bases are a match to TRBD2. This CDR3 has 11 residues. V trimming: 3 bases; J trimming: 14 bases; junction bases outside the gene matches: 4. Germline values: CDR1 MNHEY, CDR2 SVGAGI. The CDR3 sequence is CASSYRDYKFF. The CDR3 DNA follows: TGTGCCAGCAGTTATCGGGACTACAAGTTCTTC.

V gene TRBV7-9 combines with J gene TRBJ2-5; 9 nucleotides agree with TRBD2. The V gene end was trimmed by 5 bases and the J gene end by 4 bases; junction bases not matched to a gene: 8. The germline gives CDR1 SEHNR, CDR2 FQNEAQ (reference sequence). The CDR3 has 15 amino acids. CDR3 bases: TGTGCCAGCAGCACCTTAGCGGGGGCGCGAGAGACCCAGTACTTC. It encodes CASSTLAGARETQYF.

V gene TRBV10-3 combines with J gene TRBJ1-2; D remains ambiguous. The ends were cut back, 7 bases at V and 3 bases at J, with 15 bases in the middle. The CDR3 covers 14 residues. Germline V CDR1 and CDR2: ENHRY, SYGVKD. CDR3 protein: CAIKGPSGDYGYTF. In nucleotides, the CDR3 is TGTGCCATCAAGGGCCCCTCTGGGGACTATGGCTACACCTTC.